This entry describes one TCR beta chain. This sample is part of a study of blood T cell repertoires in COVID-19. Data came from immunoSEQ multiplex PCR; TCRdb stores just in-frame clones and leaves some out. The sample has 250,000 to 300,000 clones; 80% to 90% are singletons. The clonotype originates from a woman aged 70-85 years with COVID-19, enrolled during active disease. What was sequenced was peripheral blood.

CDR3 residues: CASSLGDLSSYEQYF. The CDR3 region has the DNA TGTGCCAGCAGCTTAGGGGACTTAAGTTCCTACGAGCAGTACTTC. This chain connects TRBV5-5 to TRBJ2-7; D is possibly TRBD2 (6 bases). Germline CDR1 reads SGHKS; CDR2 reads YYEKEE (reference sequence). The CDR3 extends over 15 amino acids. V lost 2 bases, J lost 1 base, and 13 bases lay in between.